The rows below give T cell receptor beta chains drawn from one sample of a study of blood T cell repertoires in COVID-19. The assay was immunoSEQ multiplex PCR, and TCRdb's table has in-frame clones only and misses some. The sample consists of about 400,000 clones, approximately 87% of them appearing once. Sequencing used PBMCs or T cells enriched from blood (not recorded which). Source of these receptors: a woman between 50 and 59 years old who had recovered from COVID-19. The CDR3 runs from the conserved cysteine through the conserved F or W. D genes are given only for firm matches. Expanded clones get a size class; other rows say once, few or many, or leave the size out.

j_call v_call d_call clone_size cdr3_aa cdr3_nt
TRBJ1-2 TRBV5-1 - - CASSSTLTPPIYGYTF TGCGCCAGCAGCTCGACATTGACACCGCCCATCTATGGCTACACCTTC
TRBJ2-5 TRBV7-2 - - CASSQRARQGRVLQETQYF TGTGCCAGCAGCCAAAGAGCTCGGCAGGGAAGAGTCCTCCAAGAGACCCAGTACTTC
TRBJ1-2 TRBV7-8 - many CASSLSADYGYTF TGTGCCAGCAGCCTATCGGCGGACTATGGCTACACCTTC
TRBJ2-2 TRBV7-9 - - CASSLLAGANTGELFF TGTGCCAGCAGCTTATTGGCAGGGGCCAACACCGGGGAGCTGTTTTTT
TRBJ2-7 TRBV12-3/TRBV12-4 - - CASSTGTKYEQYF TGTGCCAGCAGCACCGGGACAAAATACGAGCAGTACTTC
TRBJ2-7 TRBV6-1 - - CASSELGQSYYEQYF TGTGCCAGCAGTGAACTCGGACAGTCCTACTACGAGCAGTACTTC
TRBJ1-2 TRBV28 - - CASSPDRNYGYTF TGTGCCAGCAGTCCCGACAGAAACTATGGCTACACCTTC
TRBJ2-2 TRBV7-9 - - CASSFSNTGELFF TGTGCCAGCAGCTTTAGTAACACCGGGGAGCTGTTTTTT
TRBJ1-3 TRBV9 TRBD1 - CASSIKQGTLGNTIYF TGTGCCAGCAGCATAAAACAGGGGACCCTTGGAAACACCATATATTTT
TRBJ1-2 TRBV7-3 TRBD1 - CASSLYPGQGIHGYTF TGTGCCAGCAGCCTATACCCCGGACAGGGGATACATGGCTACACCTTC
TRBJ1-2 TRBV4-3 - - CASSQDRQGPYGYTF TGCGCCAGCAGCCAAGATAGGCAGGGTCCCTATGGCTACACCTTC
TRBJ1-1 TRBV7-3 - - CASSLISLGWRNTEAFF TGTGCCAGCAGCTTAATAAGTCTAGGTTGGAGGAACACTGAAGCTTTCTTT
TRBJ2-1 TRBV6-2/TRBV6-3 - - CASSPEGEQFF TGTGCCAGCAGTCCAGAGGGTGAGCAGTTCTTC
TRBJ1-1 TRBV15 - - CATSRDRGPTEAFF TGTGCCACCAGCAGAGACAGGGGTCCCACTGAAGCTTTCTTT
TRBJ2-1 TRBV27 - - CASSSTLAGHIYNEQFF TGTGCCAGCAGTTCTACCCTGGCAGGGCATATTTACAATGAGCAGTTCTTC
TRBJ1-5 TRBV2 - - CASRGQTLNQPQHF TGTGCCAGCAGAGGACAGACGCTTAATCAGCCCCAGCATTTT
TRBJ1-2 TRBV7-8 TRBD1 - CASTRPGQIGGYTF TGTGCCAGCACCCGACCGGGACAGATCGGTGGCTACACCTTC
TRBJ1-6 TRBV7-6 TRBD1 - CASRRAQGANNSPLHF TGTGCCAGCAGACGAGCTCAGGGGGCAAATAATTCACCCCTCCACTTT
TRBJ2-1 TRBV27 - - CASSAGSARNEQFF TGTGCCAGCAGTGCAGGGTCAGCGCGCAATGAGCAGTTCTTC
TRBJ1-2 TRBV30 - - CAWSSGNYGYTF TGTGCCTGGAGTTCGGGAAACTATGGCTACACCTTC
TRBJ1-3 TRBV18 - - CASSLGNSGNTIYF TGTGCCAGCTCCCTCGGGAACTCTGGAAACACCATATATTTT
TRBJ1-4 TRBV5-1 TRBD1 - CASSQTGVNEKLFF TGCGCCAGCAGCCAGACAGGGGTGAACGAAAAACTGTTTTTT
TRBJ2-1 TRBV5-1 TRBD1 - CASQGQGGDEQFF TGCGCCAGTCAGGGACAGGGAGGGGATGAGCAGTTCTTC
TRBJ1-1 TRBV9 - - CASSAYRGTEAFF TGTGCCAGCAGCGCGTATAGGGGAACTGAAGCTTTCTTT
TRBJ1-2 TRBV28 - - CASSSASTGLHYGYTF TGTGCCAGCAGTTCCGCTTCGACAGGCCTACACTATGGCTACACCTTC
TRBJ1-2 TRBV30 - - CAWAGDSSVRGYTF TGTGCCTGGGCCGGGGACTCCTCAGTGAGGGGCTACACCTTC
TRBJ2-3 TRBV2 - - CASNKQGSGTDTQYF TGTGCCAGCAATAAACAGGGATCTGGCACAGATACGCAGTATTTT
TRBJ1-6 TRBV7-9 TRBD1 - CASSSDRASPLHF TGTGCCAGCAGCTCAGACAGGGCCTCCCCCCTCCACTTT
TRBJ2-1 TRBV15 TRBD2 - CATSRDGTGGEQFF TGTGCCACCAGCAGAGATGGGACCGGGGGGGAGCAGTTCTTC
TRBJ2-1 TRBV28 - - CASSKDRYNEQFF TGTGCCAGCAGTAAGGACAGATACAATGAGCAGTTCTTC
TRBJ2-5 TRBV5-1 TRBD1 - CASSYQGQGQETQYF TGCGCCAGCAGCTACCAGGGACAGGGGCAGGAGACCCAGTACTTC
TRBJ2-2 TRBV2 TRBD1 - CASIRQGLRELFF TGTGCCAGTATACGACAGGGATTACGGGAGCTGTTTTTT
TRBJ1-2 TRBV5-1 - - CASSASTFGYTF TGCGCCAGCAGCGCCTCGACATTTGGCTACACCTTC
TRBJ1-3 TRBV12-3/TRBV12-4 - - CASLGPGNTIYF TGTGCCAGCCTTGGCCCCGGAAACACCATATATTTT
TRBJ1-1 TRBV27 TRBD1 many CASSSGQGTEAFF TGTGCCAGCAGCTCGGGACAGGGGACTGAAGCTTTCTTT
TRBJ1-2 TRBV10-1 - - CASSVSGSDGYTF TGCGCCAGCAGTGTTTCGGGGTCTGATGGCTACACCTTC
TRBJ2-1 TRBV5-1 TRBD1 - CASSLRTTGGENEQFF TGCGCCAGCAGCTTGAGGACTACAGGGGGAGAAAATGAGCAGTTCTTC
TRBJ2-3 TRBV24-1 TRBD2 - CATSVGLYGTQYF TGTGCCACCAGTGTGGGACTATACGGCACGCAGTATTTT
TRBJ2-2 TRBV4-2 - - CASSQDTGTGELFF TGTGCCAGCAGCCAAGATACCGGGACCGGGGAGCTGTTTTTT
TRBJ1-3 TRBV10-3 - - CAISESIGVSGNTIYF TGTGCCATCAGTGAGTCGATTGGAGTCTCTGGAAACACCATATATTTT
TRBJ1-2 TRBV7-2 - - CASSPLPVDGYTF TGTGCCAGCAGCCCGCTCCCGGTGGATGGCTACACCTTC
TRBJ1-1 TRBV19 - - CASSINKNTEAFF TGTGCCAGTAGTATTAATAAGAACACTGAAGCTTTCTTT
TRBJ1-2 TRBV10-3 - once CAISEDTNRNYGYTF TGTGCCATCAGTGAGGATACAAACAGAAACTATGGCTACACCTTC
TRBJ1-2 TRBV4-2 - once CASSQGEGANYGYTF TGTGCCAGCAGCCAAGGGGAGGGAGCTAACTATGGCTACACCTTC
TRBJ2-5 TRBV2 TRBD2 - CASSSLRGETQYF TGTGCCAGCAGTTCCTTGCGGGGGGAGACCCAGTACTTC
TRBJ2-3 TRBV3-1/TRBV3-2 TRBD1 once CASSQARDRVTDTQYF TGTGCCAGCAGCCAAGCTCGAGACAGGGTCACAGATACGCAGTATTTT
TRBJ1-4 TRBV18 - - CASSPRQATNEKLFF TGTGCCAGCTCACCACGACAGGCAACTAATGAAAAACTGTTTTTT
TRBJ2-2 TRBV11-2 - - CASSLGASTNTGELFF TGTGCCAGCAGCTTAGGGGCGTCGACGAACACCGGGGAGCTGTTTTTT
TRBJ2-1 TRBV5-1 TRBD1 - CASSYAQGAYNEQFF TGCGCCAGCAGCTATGCACAGGGGGCCTACAATGAGCAGTTCTTC
TRBJ2-7 TRBV5-8 - - CASRLDSYEQYF TGTGCCAGCAGACTGGACAGTTACGAGCAGTACTTC
TRBJ1-2 TRBV12-3/TRBV12-4 TRBD1 - CASSPGQGRGYTF TGTGCCAGCAGTCCGGGACAGGGGCGCGGCTACACCTTC
TRBJ2-7 TRBV7-3 TRBD1 - CASSLGTAYEQYF TGTGCCAGCAGCCTCGGGACAGCCTACGAGCAGTACTTC
TRBJ1-2 TRBV2 - - CASSGTEGGLDGYTF TGTGCCAGCAGCGGTACGGAGGGGGGGCTCGATGGCTACACCTTC
TRBJ1-5 TRBV12-3/TRBV12-4 TRBD1 - CASRPGGLQPQHF TGTGCCAGCAGGCCAGGGGGCCTTCAGCCCCAGCATTTT